These 5 T cell receptor beta chains share one sample of origin, sequenced in a study of regulatory T cells in long-lasting Graves disease. Time point: newly diagnosed GD, antithyroid drugs for less than 3 months. Making the TCR library involved RNA that had been extracted from PBMCs. Relying on iRepertoire HTBI primers and Arm-PCR of CDR3 regions, the team built TCR beta libraries. TCRdb used MiXCR to reprocess the multiplex PCR reads, holding one entry per CDR3 protein. Altogether fewer than 400,000 distinct CDR3 sequences are present, 18% being singletons, with the ten largest covering more than 30%. Sequenced material: peripheral blood mononuclear cells (PBMCs), taken at new diagnosis, from a patient treated with antithyroid drugs. These receptors all come from a female donor with Graves disease.

This clonotype has at least ten counts. The V call is TRBV12-3 or TRBV12-4, the J call TRBJ2-3; 14 bases agree with TRBD2. V was pared by 4 bases and J by 5 bases, with 8 bases of the junction left unmatched. This CDR3 is built from 17 residues. The DNA for the CDR3 is TGTGCCAGCAGTTCTCGGGGACTAGCGGGAGAGCAAGATACGCAGTATTTT. This gives the protein CASSSRGLAGEQDTQYF.

With respect to this clonotype: This may be a read error, as it is one base from a much larger clone. The rearrangement links TRBV2 to TRBJ1-1, with a tentative D call TRBD1 (6 bases). Germline V lookup: CDR1 SNHLY, CDR2 FYNNEI. The CDR3 runs to 14 residues. The V and J ends lost 5 bases and 1 base respectively, with 11 bases between them. The CDR3 DNA reads TGTGCCAGCAGTTTACGGGACACGAACACTGAAGCTTTCTTT. The encoded protein is CASSLRDTNTEAFF. The complete variable domain, with remaining parts taken from reference TRBV2 and TRBJ1-1, reads EPEVTQTPSHQVTQMGQEVILRCVPISNHLYFYWYRQILGQKVEFLVSFYNNEISEKSEIFDDQFSVERPDGSNFTLKIRSTKLEDSAMYFCASSLRDTNTEAFFGQGTRLTVV.

This clonotype has ten or more counts. This chain connects TRBV30 to TRBJ2-7; TRBD2 agrees at 12 bases. V trimming: 1 base; J trimming: 2 bases; junction bases outside the gene matches: 12. Germline-derived CDR1 and CDR2 are GTSNPN and SVGIG (reference sequence). The CDR3 runs to 18 residues. This chain's CDR3 is CAWSASLGTSGRPYEQYF. CDR3 nucleotides: TGTGCCTGGAGTGCCTCCCTCGGGACTAGCGGGCGCCCCTACGAGCAGTACTTC.

This clonotype was counted at least ten times. The V and J genes are TRBV5-1 and TRBJ1-1; 7 nucleotides match TRBD1. With 3 bases clipped from V and 11 bases from J, the junction kept 22 bases outside the gene matches. Germline assignment: CDR1 SGHRS and CDR2 YFSETQ. CDR3 length: 17 residues. CDR3 sequence (DNA): TGCGCCAGCAGCTCAAGGACAGGTCTTGCGGCACCCGAAGGGGCTTTCTTT. Translation gives CASSSRTGLAAPEGAFF.

The J gene is TRBJ2-2, the V gene TRBV27, with 8 bases aligning to TRBD1. The CDR3 covers 13 residues. The V gene's germline CDR1 is MNHEY and CDR2 SMNVEV (reference sequence). V trimming: 7 bases; J trimming: 5 bases; junction bases outside the gene matches: 3. CDR3 sequence reads: CASTNRGTGELFF. In DNA, the CDR3 is TGTGCCAGCACAAACAGGGGGACCGGGGAGCTGTTTTTT.